The clone carrying this T cell receptor beta chain was detected once. Its antigen is unknown. Primers: 60 Vbeta forward and 13 Jbeta reverse. The method was immunoSEQ multiplex PCR; TCRdb's version includes in-frame clones alone and lacks a portion of them. This table holds 120,000 or so clones, around 65% found once. Donors were ostensibly healthy at sampling, although undocumented immune exposures were probable. The data originate from a study of cytomegalovirus exposure and HLA in healthy donors. Study observations and caveats: Reported performance of the classifier showed diagnosis of cytomegalovirus status with high specificity and sensitivity. It was shown in a later analysis that HLA-associated TCR beta chains were more clonally expanded than other, equally common chains.

The V gene lost 2 bases and the J gene lost 14 bases, with 21 bases spanning the gap. CDR1 MRHNA and CDR2 SNTAGT come from the germline V gene. This CDR3 comprises 14 residues. The sequence was obtained from a man younger than 35 in good health and CMV-seronegative. The sample was PBMCs. The gene calls are TRBV6-4 and TRBJ2-5; weak D call: TRBD1 (5 bases). In nucleotides, the CDR3 is TGTGCCAGCAGTGACCCACAGGCGGACAAGCGTCACTACTTC. This gives the protein CASSDPQADKRHYF.